These 18 T cell receptor beta chains came from one sample sequenced in a study of T cells in Graves' hyperthyroidism and ophthalmopathy. Amplification targeted TCR beta CDR3 regions from RNA transcripts. Carried out on the TCR CDR3, a first-round RT-PCR used the HTBI primer set. TCRdb reprocessed the multiplex PCR reads via MiXCR and lists one record per CDR3 protein. Of about 550,000 distinct CDR3 sequences detected, around 20% appear once; the ten largest clones hold around 27%. The sequencing input was blood. The receptors were sampled from a man between 18 and 35 years old with Graves' hyperthyroidism.

CDR3 loop: CASSQVPSTEALSYEQYF. The CDR3, as DNA: TGCGCCAGCAGCCAAGTTCCGTCGACAGAGGCCTTATCCTACGAGCAGTACTTC. The chain employs TRBV4-1 and TRBJ2-7; perhaps TRBD1 as D (5 bases). Germline V gene lookup returns CDR1 MGHRA and CDR2 YSYEKL. Trimming cost V 1 base and J 1 base, with 20 bases left between them. This CDR3 has 18 amino acids.

There are a few counts of this clonotype. The chain has TRBV15 and TRBJ2-7, with D tentatively TRBD2 (5 bases). Germline loops: CDR1 LNHNV, CDR2 YYDKDF (reference sequence). The V and J ends lost 1 base and 5 bases respectively, with 9 bases between them. CDR3 size: 13 residues. CDR3 region: CATSRGGVDEQYF. The CDR3 coding sequence is TGTGCCACCAGCAGAGGGGGAGTTGACGAGCAGTACTTC.

This clonotype has a count of ten or more. This chain uses TRBV12-3 or TRBV12-4 with TRBJ2-2, with 10 bases matching TRBD2. After removal of 5 bases from V and 6 bases from J, the junction contained 9 bases not matched to a gene. CDR3 size: 16 residues. The CDR3 nucleotides read TGTGCCAGCAGTAGCGGACTAGCGGACCCCGCCGGGGAGCTGTTTTTT. Translation: CASSSGLADPAGELFF.

This clonotype was detected many times. The V and J genes are TRBV12-3 or TRBV12-4 and TRBJ2-7; D remains unclear. Between the trimmed V and J ends, which lost 3 bases and 4 bases, there was a span of 13 bases. The CDR3 has 14 residues. The CDR3 region is CASSFEWKAYEQYF. In DNA, the CDR3 is TGTGCCAGCAGTTTTGAGTGGAAGGCATACGAGCAGTACTTC.

V gene TRBV6-1 combines with J gene TRBJ2-5, with a weak D call TRBD1 (5 bases). Germline CDR1 MNHNS, CDR2 SASEGT. Trimming left V 1 base short and J 2 bases short, with 11 bases between. The CDR3 totals 15 residues. CDR3 nucleotides: TGTGCCAGCAGTGAAGGAGCAGGGCGACAAGAGACCCAGTACTTC. Its translation: CASSEGAGRQETQYF.

This clonotype was detected a few times. The chain uses TRBV3-1 and TRBJ2-5; weak D call: TRBD1 (5 bases). Trimming removed 4 bases at V and 1 base at J, with 16 bases between. This CDR3 is built from 16 residues. The germline V gene encodes CDR1 LGHDT and CDR2 YNNKEL (reference sequence). CDR3 coding DNA: TGTGCCAGCAGCCTCCTAAGGGGAACAGTCCAAGAGACCCAGTACTTC. This codes for CASSLLRGTVQETQYF.

This clonotype was counted only a few times. The chain is built from TRBV18 and TRBJ1-1; weak D call: TRBD1 (5 bases). The CDR3 length is 15 residues. Trimming took off 3 bases at V and 0 bases at J, with 11 bases between the two ends. CDR1 is KGHSH, CDR2 LQKENI, per germline. The CDR3 protein is CASSPGRIMNTEAFF. CDR3 bases: TGTGCCAGCTCACCGGGACGGATCATGAACACTGAAGCTTTCTTT.

The sample holds many counts of this clonotype. CDR3 residues: CASSPGGSNQPQHF. The CDR3 bases are TGTGCCAGCAGCCCGGGGGGTAGCAATCAGCCCCAGCATTTT. The V and J genes are TRBV28 and TRBJ1-5; D perhaps matches TRBD1 (5 bases). The CDR3 runs to 14 residues. Germline V CDR1 and CDR2: MDHEN, SYDVKM. V lost 6 bases to trimming and J lost 0 bases, with 9 bases between them.

This clonotype was seen at least ten times. This rearrangement joins TRBV19 to TRBJ1-1; no firm D call. The CDR3 extends over 18 amino acids. The V gene lost 3 bases and the J gene lost 6 bases, with 26 bases spanning the gap. The germline V gene has CDR1 LNHDA and CDR2 SQIVND (reference sequence). The CDR3 DNA is TGTGCCAGTAGTATTAACCCAGGAGTGGCCAGGCCAAGCCCTGAAGCTTTCTTT. Its translation is CASSINPGVARPSPEAFF.

This clonotype was picked up a small number of times. V and J are TRBV28 and TRBJ2-5, with no clear D. V gave up 5 bases and J gave up 6 bases, with 16 bases separating them. Germline lookup yields CDR1 MDHEN and CDR2 SYDVKM. CDR3 length: 14 amino acids. The CDR3: CASSPRWVGKTQYF. As DNA, the CDR3 is TGTGCCAGCAGTCCCCGTTGGGTAGGGAAGACCCAGTACTTC.

The V and J genes are TRBV3-1 and TRBJ2-7; D possibly corresponds to TRBD2 (6 bases). V lost 3 bases, J lost 3 bases, and 12 bases lay in between. The CDR3 sequence is 14 residues long. Germline V gene lookup returns CDR1 LGHDT and CDR2 YNNKEL (reference sequence). CDR3 bases: TGTGCCAGCAGCCAGGGCGGGACCTTCTACGAGCAGTACTTC. This codes for CASSQGGTFYEQYF.

This clonotype has more than one count but fewer than ten. The chain is built from TRBV6-2 or TRBV6-3 and TRBJ2-5, with D uncertain. Germline V CDR1 and CDR2: MNHEY, SVGEGT. The CDR3 totals 13 residues. V gave up 8 bases and J gave up 2 bases, with 12 bases separating them. CDR3 in DNA: TGTGCCAGCTCCCGTTTCGTACAAGAGACCCAGTACTTC. It encodes CASSRFVQETQYF.

This clonotype has only a few counts. The junction differs from germline at one of its ends, possibly a read error. The rearrangement uses TRBV5-1 and TRBJ1-1; no clear D. Germline CDR1 SGHRS, CDR2 YFSETQ. The CDR3 runs to 13 residues. The CDR3 is CANSLAVNTEAFF. The CDR3 nucleotides read TGCGCCAACAGCTTGGCAGTGAACACTGAAGCTTTCTTT.

The sample holds many counts of this clonotype. The chain is built from TRBV7-2 and TRBJ2-7; 12 bases are a match to TRBD2. Germline CDR1 and CDR2: SGHTA and FQGNSA. J lost 7 bases, V lost 3 bases, and 10 bases had no gene match. The CDR3 is 16 residues long. The CDR3 sequence: CASSFGLAGGPGEQYF. CDR3 in DNA: TGTGCCAGCAGCTTTGGGCTAGCGGGGGGGCCAGGGGAGCAGTACTTC.

This clonotype was picked up many times. V is TRBV10-3 and J is TRBJ2-7, with TRBD2 matching over 9 bases. The length of the CDR3 is 14 residues. Germline CDR1 ENHRY, CDR2 SYGVKD. This chain's CDR3 is CATGVAGASYEQYF. The CDR3, as DNA: TGTGCAACGGGGGTAGCGGGGGCCTCCTACGAGCAGTACTTC.

Ten or more counts support this clonotype. V usage is TRBV28 and J usage is TRBJ1-1, with 7 bases aligning to TRBD1. The CDR3 runs to 14 residues. CDR1 and CDR2 (germline): MDHEN, SYDVKM. The junction had 5 bases not matched to a gene; V was cut back by 6 bases and J by 1 base. CDR3 sequence: CASSIRGTNTEAFF. The CDR3 DNA reads TGTGCCAGCAGCATCAGGGGGACGAACACTGAAGCTTTCTTT.

This clonotype was recorded at least ten times. This chain uses TRBV10-2 with TRBJ2-5, with D possibly being TRBD1 (6 bases). This CDR3 has 14 amino acids. Trimming left V 0 bases short and J 1 base short, with 6 bases between. Germline CDR1 is WSHSY and CDR2 is SAAADI. The CDR3 nucleotides read TGCGCCAGCAGTGAGTCGGGGGCCCAAGAGACCCAGTACTTC. Amino acid sequence: CASSESGAQETQYF.

The table lists this clonotype with many counts. J is TRBJ1-1 and V is TRBV15; maybe TRBD1 (5 bases). Germline V CDR1 and CDR2: LNHNV, YYDKDF (reference sequence). The CDR3 totals 14 residues. The V gene lost 2 bases and the J gene lost 0 bases, with 7 bases spanning the gap. CDR3 loop: CATSRKGLNTEAFF. Written as DNA, the CDR3 is TGTGCCACCAGCAGAAAGGGGTTGAACACTGAAGCTTTCTTT.